This T cell receptor (beta chain) comes out of a study of Graves' ophthalmopathy and Graves' hyperthyroidism. Overall study: Absence of ophthalmopathy within 18 months of follow-up defined stable hyperthyroidism. Findings and limits, study-wide: Blood shared most expanded thyroid clonotypes above 0.001 frequency.

This clonotype has only a few counts. Its antigen is currently unknown. Newly diagnosed, the hyperthyroidism patients had under 2 months' duration and were aged 18 to 65. RNA transcripts were the source from which TCR beta CDR3 regions were amplified. The first round was an RT-PCR with HTBI primers, and the second round was a multiplex PCR. Each CDR3 protein gets one entry after TCRdb re-called the multiplex PCR reads with MiXCR. The sample lists some 1.1 million distinct CDR3 sequences; 36% were seen once. The source is an adult man with Graves' hyperthyroidism. Source material: peripheral blood or thyroid tissue (not recorded which).

CDR3 loop: CASSPGGRFVGELFF. The DNA of the CDR3 is TGCGCCAGCAGTCCCGGCGGGAGGTTCGTCGGGGAGCTGTTTTTT. The chain is built from TRBV4-1 and TRBJ2-2, with 8 positions matching TRBD2. Per the germline V gene, CDR1 is MGHRA and CDR2 is YSYEKL. V shed 6 bases, J shed 7 bases, and the junction held 10 bases outside the gene matches. The CDR3 contains 15 residues.